This entry lists 27 T cell receptor beta chains sequenced from one sample in a study of OX40 agonist ivuxolimab in advanced cancers. The receptor library was made with the immunoSEQ multiplex PCR assay. TCRdb took over this immuneACCESS table, retaining in-frame rearrangements with V and J assigned. Such tables are incomplete; in checked studies, under half of the missing clones stem from an unresolved V gene, and the remainder is unexplained. This sample holds roughly 120,000 clones; roughly nine tenths were observed only once. The ten largest clones capture about 0.55% of the sample. Sequencing used CD4+ or CD8+ T cells sorted from blood, obtained in a trial of the OX40 agonist ivuxolimab. These receptors all come from an adult with an advanced solid tumor such as melanoma, head and neck, liver or kidney cancer.

V usage is TRBV30 and J usage is TRBJ1-2, with TRBD1 as a possible D gene (5 bases). There are 14 residues in the CDR3. Trimming took off 4 bases at V and 5 bases at J, with 17 bases between the two ends. CDR1 and CDR2 (germline): GTSNPN, SVGIG (reference sequence). CDR3 sequence reads: CAWNQQARQYGYTF. CDR3 DNA sequence: TGTGCCTGGAACCAACAGGCCCGGCAGTATGGCTACACCTTC.

The V call is TRBV28, the J call TRBJ1-2; D call uncertain. From germline, CDR1 is MDHEN and CDR2 SYDVKM. V shed 6 bases and J shed 8 bases, with 16 bases lying between them. The CDR3 is 13 amino acids. This CDR3 reads CASSPSRVGGYTF. CDR3 nucleotides: TGTGCCAGCAGCCCCTCTCGGGTTGGCGGCTACACCTTC.

The V and J genes are TRBV7-2 and TRBJ1-5, with D possibly being TRBD1 (6 bases). V lost 4 bases, J lost 0 bases, and 13 bases lay in between. The CDR3 spans 16 residues. CDR1 is SGHTA and CDR2 is FQGNSA in the germline V gene. The CDR3, as DNA: TGTGCCAGCAGCTCACAGGGTCCTAATAGCAATCAGCCCCAGCATTTT. It yields the protein CASSSQGPNSNQPQHF.

The chain carries TRBV6-5 and TRBJ2-7; D not certain. V gave up 9 bases and J gave up 0 bases, with 9 bases separating them. The CDR3 covers 12 residues. Germline V lookup: CDR1 MNHEY, CDR2 SVGAGI. This CDR3 is CASLGPSYEQYF. Written as DNA, the CDR3 is TGTGCCAGTTTAGGTCCCTCCTACGAGCAGTACTTC.

The chain joins TRBV5-4 to TRBJ1-1; D is ambiguous. The CDR3 length is 15 residues. Germline CDR1 reads SGHNT; CDR2 reads YYREEE (reference sequence). Between the trimmed V and J ends, which lost 4 bases and 4 bases, there was a span of 17 bases. The CDR3 here is CASSPGAGMGTEAFF. DNA of the CDR3: TGTGCCAGCAGCCCCGGCGCGGGCATGGGCACTGAAGCTTTCTTT. Drawing the rest from reference TRBV5-4 and TRBJ1-1, the complete variable domain is ETGVTQSPTHLIKTRGQQVTLRCSSQSGHNTVSWYQQALGQGPQFIFQYYREEENGRGNFPPRFSGLQFPNYSSELNVNALELDDSALYLCASSPGAGMGTEAFFGQGTRLTVV.

This chain uses TRBV25-1 with TRBJ1-1; TRBD1 agrees at 8 bases. The CDR3 extends over 12 amino acids. Looked up from germline, CDR1 is MGHDK and CDR2 is SYGVNS. V was clipped by 8 bases and J by 3 bases; unmatched bases: 2. In DNA, the CDR3 is TGTGCCAGCGGGGGACAGGACACTGAAGCTTTCTTT. This sequence encodes CASGGQDTEAFF.

This CDR3 is CASSPGTGGNTGELFF. The CDR3 region has the DNA TGTGCCAGCAGCCCGGGAACAGGGGGGAACACCGGGGAGCTGTTTTTT. The chain couples TRBV11-2 to TRBJ2-2, with 8 nucleotides matching TRBD1. The CDR3 has 16 amino acids. With V trimmed by 5 bases and J by 1 base, 6 bases remained unmatched. CDR1 and CDR2 from the germline V gene are SGHAT and FQNNGV.

The table lists this clone with a count of one. V gene TRBV29-1 combines with J gene TRBJ1-3; D possibly corresponds to TRBD1 (6 bases). CDR3 length equals 13 residues. The V gene's germline CDR1 is SQVTM and CDR2 ANQGSEA. The V and J ends lost 6 bases and 0 bases respectively, with 9 bases between them. CDR3 protein: CSVGHHSGNTIYF. In DNA, the CDR3 is TGCAGCGTGGGACACCACTCTGGAAACACCATATATTTT.

Of note for this clone: This sample includes further DNA sequences coding for the same CDR3. The chain uses TRBV28 and TRBJ2-7; 7 nucleotides align to TRBD1. The CDR3 sequence is 13 residues long. CDR1 and CDR2 from the germline V gene are MDHEN and SYDVKM. The J segment lost 3 bases and the V segment lost 3 bases, leaving 2 bases of the junction unmatched. The CDR3 DNA is TGTGCCAGCAGTTTGGGACAGAGCTACGAGCAGTACTTC. Translated: CASSLGQSYEQYF.

The V call is TRBV5-4, the J call TRBJ1-4; no definite D call. CDR1 and CDR2 from the germline V gene are SGHNT and YYREEE (reference sequence). V lost 2 bases, J lost 0 bases, and 5 bases lay in between. The CDR3 loop spans 14 amino acids. The CDR3 loop is CASSFRSTNEKLFF. DNA of the CDR3: TGTGCCAGCAGCTTTAGGTCAACTAATGAAAAACTGTTTTTT.

This clone was counted a single time. The chain carries TRBV28 and TRBJ2-5; D possibly corresponds to TRBD1 (5 bases). V lost 4 bases and J 0 bases, leaving 15 bases between the germline ends. This CDR3 is 16 amino acids long. Germline values: CDR1 MDHEN, CDR2 SYDVKM. The CDR3 protein is CASSYPRTTYQETQYF. The DNA of the CDR3 is TGTGCCAGCAGTTACCCGCGGACAACGTACCAAGAGACCCAGTACTTC. Supplemented by reference TRBV28 and TRBJ2-5, the full variable domain reads DVKVTQSSRYLVKRTGEKVFLECVQDMDHENMFWYRQDPGLGLRLIYFSYDVKMKEKGDIPEGYSVSREKKERFSLILESASTNQTSMYLCASSYPRTTYQETQYFGPGTRLLVL.

The rearrangement links TRBV18 to TRBJ2-2; 7 bases match TRBD2. The CDR3 sequence is 15 residues long. Germline V gene sequence: CDR1 KGHSH, CDR2 LQKENI. V shed 1 base, J shed 1 base, and the junction held 0 bases outside the gene matches. CDR3 DNA sequence: TGTGCCAGCTCACCACGCGGGGGGAACACCGGGGAGCTGTTTTTT. Its protein is CASSPRGGNTGELFF.

The chain carries TRBV14 and TRBJ2-7, with unresolved D. This CDR3 is built from 16 residues. CDR1 is SGHDN and CDR2 is FVKESK in the germline V gene. V lost 6 bases to trimming and J lost 0 bases, with 18 bases between them. CDR3 protein: CASSPRGSAASYEQYF. The CDR3 coding sequence is TGTGCCAGCAGTCCCCGAGGATCGGCGGCCTCCTACGAGCAGTACTTC.

The chain uses TRBV28 and TRBJ1-5; TRBD1 matches 9 bases. This CDR3 is 14 amino acids long. The V segment lost 2 bases and the J segment 6 bases; nucleotides outside the gene matches: 2. From germline, CDR1 is MDHEN and CDR2 SYDVKM. Written as DNA, the CDR3 is TGTGCCAGCAGTTTACTGACAGGGGGTCAGCCCCAGCATTTT. Protein sequence: CASSLLTGGQPQHF.

The chain uses TRBV5-4 and TRBJ2-1; 14 bases are a match to TRBD2. The CDR3 covers 17 residues. Germline assignment: CDR1 SGHNT and CDR2 YYREEE (reference sequence). Germline trimming cut 3 bases from V and 1 base from J; bases unmatched to any gene: 3. The CDR3 sequence: CASSYRTSGGSYNEQFF. The DNA of the CDR3 is TGTGCCAGCAGCTACAGGACTAGCGGGGGGTCCTACAATGAGCAGTTCTTC.

The chain has TRBV28 and TRBJ1-5; D is unclear. The CDR3 is made up of 15 amino acids. Germline V gene sequence: CDR1 MDHEN, CDR2 SYDVKM. V lost 7 bases, J lost 2 bases, and 15 bases lay in between. The CDR3 region is CASTLPDRGNQPQHF. As DNA, the CDR3 is TGTGCCAGCACCCTCCCGGATCGGGGCAATCAGCCCCAGCATTTT.

The rearrangement joins TRBV30 to TRBJ1-3; TRBD1 is a possible D gene (6 bases). The CDR3 contains 14 residues. Per the germline V gene, CDR1 is GTSNPN and CDR2 is SVGIG (reference sequence). V lost 5 bases and J 4 bases, leaving 15 bases between the germline ends. CDR3 nucleotide sequence: TGTGCCTGGCCGGGTCCGGGACAAGGAAACACCATATATTTT. Its translation is CAWPGPGQGNTIYF.

This clone was recorded a few times. The chain recombines TRBV30 with TRBJ1-2; D perhaps matches TRBD1 (6 bases). This CDR3 is 11 amino acids long. Germline V CDR1 and CDR2: GTSNPN, SVGIG (reference sequence). V was cut by 5 bases and J by 7 bases, with 11 bases left in between. In nucleotides, the CDR3 is TGTGCCTGGGCGACAGGTGGTGGCTACACCTTC. Its protein is CAWATGGGYTF.

The gene calls are TRBV13 and TRBJ1-6; the D is unclear. Trimming left V 4 bases short and J 0 bases short, with 10 bases between. Germline V lookup: CDR1 PRHDT, CDR2 FYEKMQ (reference sequence). The CDR3 loop spans 16 amino acids. For the CDR3, the DNA is TGTGCCAGCAGCTCCCGGCCGAGCTCCTATAATTCACCCCTCCACTTT. This translates into CASSSRPSSYNSPLHF.

The J gene is TRBJ1-6, the V gene TRBV14, with no clear D. CDR3 length: 13 residues. The germline CDR1 and CDR2 sequences are SGHDN and FVKESK. V lost 2 bases and J lost 9, with 8 bases in between. CDR3 sequence (DNA): TGTGCCAGCAGCCAAAGTATTGGTTCACCCCTCCACTTT. Its protein is CASSQSIGSPLHF.

The chain combines TRBV15 with TRBJ2-2; either TRBD1 or TRBD2 may supply D (6 bases each). Germline V CDR1 and CDR2: LNHNV, YYDKDF (reference sequence). The CDR3 covers 15 residues. Trimming removed 3 bases from V and 6 bases from J, with 14 bases in between. CDR3 sequence: CATSSGQGRSGELFF. CDR3 coding DNA: TGTGCCACCAGCAGCGGGCAGGGGAGGTCCGGGGAGCTGTTTTTT.

The rearrangement joins TRBV9 to TRBJ1-3, with D perhaps TRBD1 (6 bases). Germline loops: CDR1 SGDLS, CDR2 YYNGEE. The CDR3 loop spans 16 amino acids. V was cut by 4 bases and J by 0 bases, with 14 bases left in between. The CDR3 DNA follows: TGTGCCAGCAGCCCACAGGGAGTTAACTCTGGAAACACCATATATTTT. Amino acid sequence: CASSPQGVNSGNTIYF. The complete variable domain, with remaining parts taken from reference TRBV9 and TRBJ1-3, reads DSGVTQTPKHLITATGQRVTLRCSPRSGDLSVYWYQQSLDQGLQFLIQYYNGEERAKGNILERFSAQQFPDLHSELNLSSLELGDSALYFCASSPQGVNSGNTIYFGEGSWLTVV.

The chain uses TRBV5-4 and TRBJ1-3; 9 nucleotides match TRBD1. V trimming: 4 bases; J trimming: 3 bases; junction bases outside the gene matches: 8. Germline CDR1 is SGHNT and CDR2 is YYREEE (reference sequence). This CDR3 region has 16 residues. The chain's CDR3 is CASSAGGQGGGNTIYF. In DNA, the CDR3 is TGTGCCAGCAGCGCCGGGGGACAGGGCGGTGGAAACACCATATATTTT.

The rearrangement joins TRBV4-2 to TRBJ1-5; D uncertain. V lost 1 base and J 7 bases, leaving 8 bases between the germline ends. This CDR3 contains 13 residues. In germline, CDR1 is LGHNA, CDR2 YNFKEQ. CDR3 in DNA: TGTGCCAGCAGCCAAGGAGAGAGGCAGCCCCAGCATTTT. Its translation: CASSQGERQPQHF.

This chain joins TRBV7-9 and TRBJ1-1; D not certain. Deletions cut 3 bases from V and 1 base from J, with 9 bases between. Per the germline V gene, CDR1 is SEHNR and CDR2 is FQNEAQ (reference sequence). The CDR3 totals 14 residues. This CDR3 is CASSFPNKNTEAFF. CDR3 coding DNA: TGTGCCAGCAGCTTCCCTAACAAGAACACTGAAGCTTTCTTT.

This clone occurred once. The CDR3 here is CAWSDAGTPYGYTF. The CDR3 coding sequence is TGTGCCTGGAGCGACGCCGGGACACCCTATGGCTACACCTTC. V is TRBV30 and J is TRBJ1-2, with D tentatively TRBD1 (6 bases). Germline V gives CDR1 GTSNPN, CDR2 SVGIG (reference sequence). V lost 3 bases, J lost 4 bases, and 15 bases lay in between. There are 14 residues in the CDR3.

The J gene is TRBJ2-3, the V gene TRBV9; no clear D. The CDR3 has 14 residues. Looked up from germline, CDR1 is SGDLS and CDR2 is YYNGEE. V shed 3 bases and J shed 2 bases, with 10 bases lying between them. The CDR3 sequence is CASSGAAFTDTQYF. CDR3 DNA: TGTGCCAGCAGCGGGGCGGCCTTCACAGATACGCAGTATTTT. Variable domain in full (rest from reference TRBV9 and TRBJ2-3): DSGVTQTPKHLITATGQRVTLRCSPRSGDLSVYWYQQSLDQGLQFLIQYYNGEERAKGNILERFSAQQFPDLHSELNLSSLELGDSALYFCASSGAAFTDTQYFGPGTRLTVL.